This TCR beta chain was sequenced in a study of blood T cells in healthy people across ages. CDR3 length: 18 residues. Germline CDR1 LGHNA, CDR2 YSLEER. This clonotype was detected only a few times. A junction boundary mismatches the germline segment, possibly from a read error. A second PCR of 7 to 11 cycles used a sample-barcoded 5' primer and a J-beta primer mix. TCRdb passed the 5' RACE reads through MiXCR, listing each CDR3 protein once. The sample contains around 1,800,000 distinct CDR3 sequences, approximately 40% of which appear only once. The source material was blood. The receptor was derived from a human donor in good health. The V and J genes are TRBV4-3 and TRBJ1-1; no clear D gene. The chain's CDR3 is CASSQEGATVMVNTETFF. CDR3 coding DNA: TGCGCCAGCAGCCAAGAAGGTGCCACGGTTATGGTGAACACTGAAACTTTCTTT.